This T cell receptor (beta chain) is drawn from a study of identical twins. Using its own MiXCR run on the 5' RACE reads, TCRdb lists one record per CDR3 protein. Of approximately 220,000 distinct CDR3 sequences in the sample, about 7.5% were seen once. This clonotype has a handful of counts. These data also formed part of another study, on yellow fever vaccine responses in identical twins.

Sequencing was carried out using CD8+ T cells sorted from blood. The clonotype comes from a woman in her late teens or twenties in good health.

The CDR3 bases are TGTGCCAGCAGCCCAGGAAAGCCGTACGAGCAGTACTTC. The encoded protein is CASSPGKPYEQYF. This rearrangement joins TRBV13 to TRBJ2-7; D remains ambiguous. The V and J ends lost 5 bases and 4 bases respectively, with 12 bases between them. The length of the CDR3 is 13 residues. Germline V gene lookup returns CDR1 PRHDT and CDR2 FYEKMQ (reference sequence).